The present entry profiles one TCR beta chain with its context. Its antigen remains undetermined. No qualities accompany the bases; no much larger clone lies one base away. Per the germline V gene, SGHNT is the CDR1 and YENEEA is the CDR2. Reading from cysteine to phenylalanine, the CDR3 counts 12 amino acids. The retained sequence is limited to the CDR3, 36 bases, with the frame set at the first base. Cut back by 4 bases and 12 bases, the V and J ends lie 13 bases apart. Library method: the immunoSEQ multiplex PCR assay. The authors processed their data as follows. A statistical classification framework was developed to diagnose cytomegalovirus status using the catalog of TCR beta chain sequences. TCRdb stores this immuneACCESS table with in-frame sequences only. Part of the clones is absent; in the studies checked, under half of the shortfall reflects unresolved V genes, and no reason is known for the rest. V and J calls plus clone size are reproduced from that table; the DNA served to infer D and trimming. The table for this sample lists around 250,000 clones; 90% of them were counted only once. The ten largest clonotypes hold around 3.1% of the sample.

The data derive from a study of cytomegalovirus exposure and HLA in healthy donors (dated by TCRdb to between 2016 and 2019). Regarding the complete study: According to a later analysis, one platform produced both the roughly 130 validation repertoires and the 700 or so repertoires of the first cohort. In addition to the first cohort of approximately 650 subjects, a separate validation cohort of 130 or so different subjects was used. The aim of the study was to test whether cataloging public T cell receptors could identify signatures of past pathogen exposure. The study combined high-throughput TCR immunosequencing, statistical association of individual TCRs with disease status, and machine learning to predict cytomegalovirus infection status.

Separate from the approximately 730-subject first cohort, the validation cohort of roughly 110 subjects was the group to which the donors belonged. The study at large found these results: Subsequent analysis determined that TCRs grouped into clusters in the first cohort also showed a tendency toward co-occurrence across the roughly 130 validation repertoires, and approximately 94% of cluster scores exceeded 0. Three of the identified cytomegalovirus-associated TCR beta chains were confirmed in vitro to be specific for cytomegalovirus antigens. A later analysis had no HLA typing for the validation cohort, so co-occurrence there was scored across all 110 or so repertoires. The classifier was reported to diagnose cytomegalovirus status with high specificity and sensitivity in both the original cohort and the validation cohort. Across donors, most TCR sequences were observed very rarely, whereas some public TCRs were present in many individuals. The study listed 150 to 200 TCR beta chains as associated with cytomegalovirus. It was suggested by the authors that the approach could potentially be generalized to other disease states and immunological phenotypes.

The sample taken for sequencing was PBMCs. This receptor was identified in a woman aged 25-40 years in good health and CMV-seronegative. In this chain, TRBV11-3 is recombined with TRBJ1-3; TRBD1 is perhaps the D gene, given 5 matching bases. The DNA is TGTGCCAGCAGCTCCAGGGAAGGCGGCATATATTTT. It codes for CASSSREGGIYF.